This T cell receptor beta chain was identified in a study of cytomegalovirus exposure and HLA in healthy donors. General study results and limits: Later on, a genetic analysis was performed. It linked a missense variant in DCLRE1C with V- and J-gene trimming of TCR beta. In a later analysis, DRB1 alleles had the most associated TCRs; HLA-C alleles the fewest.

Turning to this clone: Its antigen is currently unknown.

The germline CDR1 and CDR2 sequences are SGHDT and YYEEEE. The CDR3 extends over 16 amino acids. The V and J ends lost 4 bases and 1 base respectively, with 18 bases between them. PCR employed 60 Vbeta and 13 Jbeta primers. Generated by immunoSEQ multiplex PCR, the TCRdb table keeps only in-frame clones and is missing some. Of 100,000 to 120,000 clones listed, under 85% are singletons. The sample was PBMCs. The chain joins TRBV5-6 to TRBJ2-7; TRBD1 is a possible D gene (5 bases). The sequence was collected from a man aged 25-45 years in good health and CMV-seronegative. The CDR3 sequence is CASSRLLRDLSYEQYF. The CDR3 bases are TGTGCCAGCAGCAGATTACTCAGGGATTTATCCTACGAGCAGTACTTC.